A selection of T cell receptor beta chains follows, all from one sample in a study of cytomegalovirus exposure and HLA in healthy donors. The repertoire was sequenced with immunoSEQ multiplex PCR; TCRdb's copy has only in-frame clones and lacks some. Among about 130,000 clones listed, about two thirds were seen once. Sequenced sample: PBMCs. These receptors were collected from a man aged 25 to 40 in good health and CMV-seronegative. Both conserved end residues are part of each CDR3. A D gene is named only where the DNA matches it firmly. The size field is filled for only some rows; it gives once, few, many or a size class.

J: TRBJ2-3; size: NA; V: TRBV28; D: TRBD2; CDR3: CASPRGGQSTDTQYF; DNA: TGTGCCAGCCCACGGGGGGGGCAAAGCACAGATACGCAGTATTTT
J: TRBJ2-7; size: NA; V: TRBV25-1; D: TRBD1; CDR3: CASSESGTGGEQYF; DNA: TGTGCCAGCAGTGAAAGTGGTACAGGGGGAGAGCAGTACTTC
J: TRBJ1-6; size: NA; V: TRBV7-3; D: NA; CDR3: CASSLNAGASPLHF; DNA: TGTGCCAGCAGCTTAAATGCGGGGGCTTCACCCCTCCACTTT
J: TRBJ1-3; size: few; V: TRBV9; D: NA; CDR3: CASSVSGGSAGNTIYF; DNA: TGTGCCAGCAGCGTCAGTGGAGGGTCTGCTGGAAACACCATATATTTT
J: TRBJ2-7; size: NA; V: TRBV19; D: NA; CDR3: CASSIREITSYEQYF; DNA: TGTGCCAGTAGTATCCGGGAAATTACATCCTACGAGCAGTACTTC
J: TRBJ2-3; size: NA; V: TRBV27; D: TRBD2; CDR3: CASSFRGEGTQYF; DNA: TGTGCCAGCAGTTTCCGGGGGGAGGGTACGCAGTATTTT
J: TRBJ1-6; size: NA; V: TRBV10-2; D: NA; CDR3: CASSLTRRANSPLHF; DNA: TGCGCCAGCAGCTTGACGCGCAGGGCCAATTCACCCCTCCACTTT
J: TRBJ2-1; size: NA; V: TRBV6-4; D: TRBD2; CDR3: CASSDSGGGALQFF; DNA: TGTGCCAGCAGTGACTCCGGCGGGGGGGCCTTGCAGTTCTTC
J: TRBJ2-1; size: few; V: TRBV5-1; D: TRBD1; CDR3: CASSLGTGGNEQFF; DNA: TGCGCCAGCAGCTTGGGGACAGGGGGCAATGAGCAGTTCTTC
J: TRBJ1-4; size: NA; V: TRBV7-9; D: TRBD1; CDR3: CSSSHPTVTGDWEKLFF; DNA: TGTTCCAGCAGCCATCCTACGGTCACAGGGGATTGGGAAAAACTGTTTTTT